A selection of T cell receptor beta chains follows, all from one sample in a study of control samples from healthy donors and cancer patients. Profiled with immunoSEQ multiplex PCR; TCRdb holds only in-frame clones, not every one. The sample contains 75,000 to 100,000 clones, roughly nine tenths of which appear only once. The sequencing input was blood. The receptors derive from a man aged 50-59 years in good health. CDR3s leave out the opening cysteine and the closing phenylalanine or tryptophan. Where a row states a size, it is once, few, many or the class of an expanded clone; other rows omit it.

NA,TRBJ1-3,TRBV7-2,ASSLDSAGSGNTIY
NA,TRBJ1-6,TRBV28,ASSSLHSGIGSPLH
NA,TRBJ1-2,TRBV7-9,ASSLSGPGGTSFNYGYT
NA,TRBJ1-1,TRBV6-5,ASSYVAGGSGTEAF
NA,TRBJ1-1,TRBV5-6,ASSLMEGHTEAF
few,TRBJ1-5,TRBV6-6,ASSFPSQVSNQPQH
NA,TRBJ2-2,TRBV27,ASAEVLTGELF
NA,TRBJ1-1,TRBV11-2,ASSPRRRGNTEAF
NA,TRBJ1-4,TRBV18,ASSPPDSTTNEKLF
NA,TRBJ2-2,TRBV24-1,ATSDPPGTPNTGELF
once,TRBJ2-3,TRBV5-5,ASSPVPRDTQY
NA,TRBJ1-1,TRBV12-3/TRBV12-4,ASSRQGYEAF
NA,TRBJ2-1,TRBV7-8,ASSLGRDYYNEQF
NA,TRBJ1-2,TRBV6-6,ASSPRGQTNYGYT
NA,TRBJ1-1,TRBV9,ASSNMNTEAF
NA,TRBJ1-1,TRBV2,AGKTGGRTEAF
NA,TRBJ2-5,TRBV9,ASSVVGGSGETQY
NA,TRBJ2-3,TRBV10-3,AISESSGGLGDTQY
NA,TRBJ2-1,TRBV13,ASSPGTGGVSYNEQF
NA,TRBJ1-5,TRBV2,ASSEEVGGFGNQPQH
NA,TRBJ2-7,TRBV5-1,ASSLAVTTYEQY
once,TRBJ2-5,TRBV5-1,ASSYWGVAQKTQY
NA,TRBJ2-1,TRBV7-3,ASSLTKLAGMDEQF
NA,TRBJ1-2,TRBV4-2,ASSQGPGARFDGYT
NA,TRBJ1-1,TRBV7-9,ASSLDSTATRTF
NA,TRBJ1-6,TRBV7-9,ASSLADSRAAPLH
few,TRBJ1-3,TRBV2,AAGRDSGNTIY
NA,TRBJ1-5,TRBV3-1/TRBV3-2,ASSPDRTEPQH
NA,TRBJ1-1,TRBV29-1,SVRGRANTEAF
NA,TRBJ1-4,TRBV5-4,ASSPWEGPGLF
NA,TRBJ1-1,TRBV29-1,SANSPRGLYTEAF
once,TRBJ1-3,TRBV6-6,ATSTPSSGNTIY
NA,TRBJ1-1,TRBV10-1,ASSQDETEAF